The 2 T cell receptor beta chains listed next were all sequenced from one sample in a study of OX40 agonist ivuxolimab in advanced cancers. Using immunoSEQ multiplex PCR, the repertoire was profiled, and TCRdb retains in-frame clones only, with some absent. The sample records around 63,000 clones, approximately 89% being singletons. The source was CD4+ or CD8+ T cells sorted from blood, collected in a trial of the OX40 agonist ivuxolimab. These receptors were obtained from an adult with an advanced solid tumor such as melanoma, head and neck, liver or kidney cancer.

The genes are TRBV29-1 and TRBJ2-3, with 10 bases identical to TRBD2. Germline V CDR1 and CDR2: SQVTM, ANQGSEA. V lost 4 bases to trimming and J lost 6 bases; unmatched junction nucleotides: 7. The CDR3 totals 14 residues. CDR3 protein: CSVVGLAGVDTQYF. CDR3 DNA: TGCAGCGTTGTAGGGCTAGCGGGGGTGGATACGCAGTATTTT.

The rearrangement joins TRBV7-8 to TRBJ2-3; D call uncertain. This CDR3 is 15 amino acids long. Germline assignment: CDR1 SGHVS and CDR2 FQNEAQ. The ends were cut back, 5 bases at V and 1 base at J, with 13 bases in the middle. The CDR3 reads CASSPDGARTDTQYF. Written as DNA, the CDR3 is TGTGCCAGCAGCCCCGACGGTGCACGCACAGATACGCAGTATTTT.